Included here is one T cell receptor (beta chain) sequence, with context. The data belong to a study of blood T cell repertoires in COVID-19. About the research overall: The cDNA or gDNA used as material had been derived from T cells, B-cell-depleted T cells, or PBMCs.

Seattle cases were enrolled at active infection and followed longitudinally. V lost 0 bases, J lost 4 bases, and 12 bases lay in between. From germline, CDR1 is MGHRA and CDR2 YSYEKL. This CDR3 is built from 15 residues. Source study methods: Estimated nucleated cell counts came from reference gene primer amplification. The data were produced by immunoSEQ multiplex PCR, yet TCRdb's version contains in-frame clones alone and is incomplete. V and J calls and clone size are given by that table; D and trimming were obtained from the DNA. The repertoire holds almost 300,000 clones, with roughly nine tenths as singletons.

The chain is built from TRBV4-1 and TRBJ1-2; D is unclear. Specimen: peripheral blood. This clonotype was obtained from a young woman with COVID-19, enrolled during active disease. CDR3 in amino acids: CASSQERGLSYGYTF. The CDR3 DNA follows: TGCGCCAGCAGCCAAGAGAGAGGGCTAAGCTATGGCTACACCTTC.